This TCR beta chain comes out of a study of blood T cell repertoires in COVID-19. At the level of the study: Samples of COVID-19 (acute and convalescent) were obtained from the United States, Italy and Spain.

The data were produced by immunoSEQ multiplex PCR, yet TCRdb's version contains in-frame clones alone and is incomplete. In the table there are just over 300,000 clones, 80% to 90% of which are singletons. J gave up 3 bases and V 5 bases, and 8 bases lay outside the gene matches. The CDR3 is 16 amino acids. The germline V gene encodes CDR1 SGHAT and CDR2 FQNNGV. This chain links TRBV11-2 with TRBJ1-5; 9 bases align to TRBD1. The sample consisted of PBMCs or T cells enriched from blood (not recorded which). This receptor was identified in a man aged 25 to 40 who had recovered from COVID-19. In DNA form, the CDR3 reads TGTGCCAGCAGCCCAGGACAGGGGCTATCCAATCAGCCCCAGCATTTT. Translating gives CASSPGQGLSNQPQHF.